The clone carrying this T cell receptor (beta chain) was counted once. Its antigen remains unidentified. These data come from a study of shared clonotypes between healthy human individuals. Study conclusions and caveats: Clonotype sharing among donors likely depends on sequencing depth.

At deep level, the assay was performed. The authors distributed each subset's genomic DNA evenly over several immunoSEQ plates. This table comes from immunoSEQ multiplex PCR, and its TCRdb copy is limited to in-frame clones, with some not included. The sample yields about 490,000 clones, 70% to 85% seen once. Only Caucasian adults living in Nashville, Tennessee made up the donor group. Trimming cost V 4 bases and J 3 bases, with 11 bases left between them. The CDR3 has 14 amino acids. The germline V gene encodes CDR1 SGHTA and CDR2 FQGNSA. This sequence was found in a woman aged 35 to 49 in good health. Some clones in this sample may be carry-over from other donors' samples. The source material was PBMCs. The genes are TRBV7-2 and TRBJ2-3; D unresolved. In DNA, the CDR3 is TGTGCCAGCAGCTCCCAAATCCGAACAGATACGCAGTATTTT. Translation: CASSSQIRTDTQYF.